The T cell receptor (beta chain) described here comes from a study of blood T cell repertoires in COVID-19. The length of the CDR3 is 15 residues. Germline CDR1 and CDR2: SNHLY and FYNNEI. V shed 4 bases and J shed 0 bases, with 10 bases lying between them. TCRdb's table, derived via immunoSEQ multiplex PCR, lists solely in-frame clones and lacks some. The sample includes 150,000 or so clones, around 83% of them seen just once. The sample comprised peripheral blood. This TCR was recovered from a man aged 18 to 29 with acute or convalescent COVID-19. The V call is TRBV2, the J call TRBJ1-5; no clear D gene. The CDR3 region has the DNA TGTGCCAGCAGTGTAAACAGCTATAGCAATCAGCCCCAGCATTTT. This codes for CASSVNSYSNQPQHF.